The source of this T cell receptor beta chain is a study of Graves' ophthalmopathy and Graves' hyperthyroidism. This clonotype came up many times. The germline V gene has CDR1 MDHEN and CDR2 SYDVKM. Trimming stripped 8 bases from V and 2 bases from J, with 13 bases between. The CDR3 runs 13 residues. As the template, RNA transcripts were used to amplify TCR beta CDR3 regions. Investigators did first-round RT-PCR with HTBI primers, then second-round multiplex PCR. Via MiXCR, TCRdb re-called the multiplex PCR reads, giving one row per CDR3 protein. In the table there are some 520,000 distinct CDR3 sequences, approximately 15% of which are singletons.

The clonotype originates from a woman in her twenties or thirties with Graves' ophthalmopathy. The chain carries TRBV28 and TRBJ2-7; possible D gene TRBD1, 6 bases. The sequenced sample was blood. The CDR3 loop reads CASQSTGTYEQYF. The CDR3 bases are TGTGCCAGCCAATCGACAGGTACCTACGAGCAGTACTTC.